The clone carrying this T cell receptor (beta chain) turned up a few times. The protocol was immunoSEQ multiplex PCR, while the TCRdb copy is restricted to in-frame clones and leaves out a portion. The table includes approximately 16,000 clones, 45% to 50% detected once. This record comes from a study of tumor-infiltrating lymphocytes in localized non-small cell lung cancer. The TCR was taken from a human donor with non-small cell lung cancer. Sequenced sample: lung tumor tissue.

This CDR3 is CASSEGPSGGGRMETQYF. DNA of the CDR3: TGTGCCAGCAGCGAGGGCCCTAGCGGGGGGGGACGGATGGAGACCCAGTACTTC. The chain recombines TRBV7-2 with TRBJ2-5; 12 nucleotides align to TRBD2. After removal of 5 bases from V and 5 bases from J, the junction contained 15 bases not matched to a gene. CDR3 length equals 18 residues. CDR1 and CDR2 (germline): SGHTA, FQGNSA.